The 25 T cell receptor beta chains below were found in one sample sequenced in a study of Ad26.COV2.S vaccination and SARS-CoV-2 variants (dated by TCRdb to the early 2020s). Library preparation was by the immunoSEQ multiplex PCR assay. TCRdb obtained this table from immuneACCESS and retained in-frame rearrangements with V and J assigned. These tables miss some clones; where compared with another copy, unresolved V genes account for less than half of the shortfall, and the remainder is unexplained. The sample has about 220,000 clones on record, over 75% of them singletons. Together, the top ten hold around a tenth of the sample. The treatment or condition label here, explained by the study, means: some 20 received Ad26.COV2.S at low or high dose, single or two shots; roughly five received placebo; per-sample allocation not given. For vaccine and placebo recipients, repertoires were sequenced using samples collected on day 63 after the first injection.

Sequencing used peripheral blood, obtained in a trial of Ad26.COV2.S vaccine versus placebo. These receptors all stem from a person between 18 and 65 years old who received the Ad26.COV2.S COVID-19 vaccine or a placebo.

The rearrangement links TRBV10-2 to TRBJ1-3; D ambiguous. The V and J ends lost 6 bases and 0 bases respectively, with 9 bases between them. This CDR3 has 14 residues. The germline V gene has CDR1 WSHSY and CDR2 SAAADI. In DNA form, the CDR3 reads TGCGCCAGCAGGATTAGTCTCTCTGGAAACACCATATATTTT. Its protein product is CASRISLSGNTIYF.

The rearrangement links TRBV5-1 to TRBJ2-7; D tentatively reads TRBD1 or TRBD2 (6 bases each). V was pared by 0 bases and J by 6 bases, with 16 bases between. Germline V gene lookup returns CDR1 SGHRS and CDR2 YFSETQ. This CDR3 is 15 amino acids long. CDR3 protein: CASSLGRVGGTEQYF. The CDR3 coding sequence is TGCGCCAGCAGCTTGGGGAGAGTAGGGGGGACCGAGCAGTACTTC.

The chain links TRBV27 to TRBJ2-7, with TRBD2 matching over 10 bases. Germline assignment: CDR1 MNHEY and CDR2 SMNVEV (reference sequence). The CDR3 consists of 14 residues. The V segment lost 6 bases and the J segment 7 bases; nucleotides outside the gene matches: 9. DNA of the CDR3: TGTGCCAGCAGCCTAGCGGGAGCCCCATCGGAGCAGTACTTC. Translation: CASSLAGAPSEQYF.

The chain couples TRBV10-3 to TRBJ1-2, with a possible D match to TRBD1 (5 bases). Trimming took off 4 bases at V and 8 bases at J, with 14 bases between the two ends. Germline loops: CDR1 ENHRY, CDR2 SYGVKD. CDR3 length: 13 amino acids. Written as DNA, the CDR3 is TGTGCCATCAGTGCTGAGGGGATGGGGGGCTACACCTTC. Translating it yields CAISAEGMGGYTF.

The chain employs TRBV27 and TRBJ1-1; tentatively, D is TRBD1 (6 bases). Germline lookup yields CDR1 MNHEY and CDR2 SMNVEV (reference sequence). The CDR3 is made up of 17 amino acids. Trimming took 3 bases from V and 1 from J, leaving 18 bases between them. The CDR3 DNA reads TGTGCCAGCAGTTTCCAAACGACATGGGGGGCGAACACTGAAGCTTTCTTT. Translation gives CASSFQTTWGANTEAFF.

The CDR3 DNA is TGTGCCAGCAGTTCAGGCGGACAGGGTGCCACCGGGGAGCTGTTTTTT. Translated, it gives CASSSGGQGATGELFF. The chain recombines TRBV27 with TRBJ2-2, with 8 bases aligning to TRBD1. The CDR3 length is 16 residues. V lost 4 bases to trimming and J lost 4 bases; unmatched junction nucleotides: 8. Per the germline V gene, CDR1 is MNHEY and CDR2 is SMNVEV (reference sequence).

The chain combines TRBV2 with TRBJ2-3; maybe TRBD1 (5 bases). Germline loops: CDR1 SNHLY, CDR2 FYNNEI. Trimming pared 1 base from V and 2 bases from J, leaving 13 bases between. The CDR3 is made up of 16 amino acids. This chain's CDR3 is CASSEEAGPPTDTQYF. CDR3 DNA sequence: TGTGCCAGCAGTGAAGAGGCAGGGCCCCCCACAGATACGCAGTATTTT. The whole variable domain, remainder taken from reference TRBV2 and TRBJ2-3, is EPEVTQTPSHQVTQMGQEVILRCVPISNHLYFYWYRQILGQKVEFLVSFYNNEISEKSEIFDDQFSVERPDGSNFTLKIRSTKLEDSAMYFCASSEEAGPPTDTQYFGPGTRLTVL.

The rearrangement joins TRBV19 to TRBJ1-1; 7 positions agree with TRBD1. Germline assignment: CDR1 LNHDA and CDR2 SQIVND (reference sequence). The CDR3 is 13 amino acids. Losses at the gene ends were 9 bases for V and 4 bases for J; bases not matched to a gene: 8. CDR3 protein: CASLRGSGTEAFF. CDR3 coding DNA: TGTGCCAGCCTCAGGGGGTCGGGCACTGAAGCTTTCTTT.

This chain links TRBV5-3 with TRBJ1-6; D remains unclear. TRBV5-3 is designated an ORF whose function remains uncertain. This CDR3 contains 15 residues. Trimming left V 4 bases short and J 7 bases short, with 15 bases between. CDR3 nucleotides: TGTGCCAGAAGCCTCGCGTGGGTATGGAATTCACCCCTCCACTTT. Its protein product is CARSLAWVWNSPLHF.

The rearrangement uses TRBV4-2 and TRBJ2-7, with 8 positions matching TRBD2. With V trimmed by 3 bases and J by 3 bases, 10 bases remained unmatched. The CDR3 is made up of 16 amino acids. Germline V lookup: CDR1 LGHNA, CDR2 YNFKEQ. The chain's CDR3 is CASSQSAGDPSYEQYF. CDR3 bases: TGTGCCAGCAGCCAGTCAGCGGGAGACCCGAGCTACGAGCAGTACTTC.

This clone came up a few times. The J gene is TRBJ2-7, the V gene TRBV10-3; 7 bases agree with TRBD1. This CDR3 has 13 amino acids. V gave up 11 bases and J gave up 0 bases; unmatched junction bases: 7. Germline-derived CDR1 and CDR2 are ENHRY and SYGVKD. In DNA form, the CDR3 reads TGTGCCTCCCGGGACAGAGACTCCTACGAGCAGTACTTC. Translation gives CASRDRDSYEQYF.

This chain uses TRBV7-2 with TRBJ1-6, with TRBD1 as a possible D gene (5 bases). V lost 5 bases, J lost 9 bases, and 11 bases lay in between. This CDR3 contains 13 residues. Per germline, CDR1 SGHTA and CDR2 FQGNSA. DNA for the CDR3: TGTGCCAGCAGCATCACAGGTACTTCACCCCTCCACTTT. Encoded protein: CASSITGTSPLHF.

The V gene is TRBV5-1, the J gene TRBJ2-7, with no clear D. The CDR3 has 13 residues. CDR1 is SGHRS, CDR2 YFSETQ, per germline. The V and J ends lost 7 bases and 6 bases respectively, with 17 bases between them. The DNA for the CDR3 is TGCGCCAGCTCGTGGACGGACCTGGGCGAGCAGTACTTC. It is translated as CASSWTDLGEQYF.

The gene calls are TRBV11-3 and TRBJ2-1, with D perhaps TRBD2 (5 bases). Trimming cost V 1 base and J 7 bases, with 8 bases left between them. The CDR3 contains 13 residues. CDR1 and CDR2 (germline): SGHNT, YENEEA. DNA of the CDR3: TGTGCCAGCAGCTTAGTTCCGGGAAATGAGCAGTTCTTC. It specifies CASSLVPGNEQFF. Full variable domain (outside the CDR3, taken from reference TRBV11-3 and TRBJ2-1): EAGVVQSPRYKIIEKKQPVAFWCNPISGHNTLYWYLQNLGQGPELLIRYENEEAVDDSQLPKDRFSAERLKGVDSTLKIQPAELGDSAVYLCASSLVPGNEQFFGPGTRLTVL.

The table lists this clone with a few counts. The chain couples TRBV19 to TRBJ1-6; D not certain. Germline CDR1 reads LNHDA; CDR2 reads SQIVND (reference sequence). V was shortened by 7 bases and J by 5 bases, with 12 bases between the two germline ends. The CDR3 sequence is 14 residues long. The CDR3 loop is CASTVGVNNSPLHF. CDR3 nucleotide sequence: TGTGCCAGTACTGTCGGCGTAAATAATTCACCCCTCCACTTT.

The genes are TRBV9 and TRBJ2-1, with TRBD2 identical over 11 bases. The CDR3 has 15 residues. Germline-derived CDR1 and CDR2 are SGDLS and YYNGEE. The junction had 4 bases not matched to a gene; V was cut back by 3 bases and J by 5 bases. The CDR3 nucleotides read TGTGCCAGCAGCGCTCCGGGACTAGCGGACAATGAGCAGTTCTTC. Amino acids: CASSAPGLADNEQFF.

This rearrangement joins TRBV5-1 to TRBJ2-5; 8 nucleotides agree with TRBD2. The CDR3 contains 13 residues. V shed 4 bases and J 5 bases; nucleotides not matched to a gene: 4. Looked up from germline, CDR1 is SGHRS and CDR2 is YFSETQ. CDR3 amino acids: CASSPGLAETQYF. As DNA, the CDR3 is TGCGCCAGCAGCCCCGGACTAGCCGAGACCCAGTACTTC.

This clone was seen ten or more times. The CDR3 nucleotides read TGTGCCAGCAGCGTGACAGGGGGGGGTCAGCCCCAGCATTTT. It encodes CASSVTGGGQPQHF. V is TRBV7-2 and J is TRBJ1-5, with 9 positions matching TRBD1. V lost 5 bases to trimming and J lost 6 bases; unmatched junction nucleotides: 5. The CDR3 spans 14 residues. Per the germline V gene, CDR1 is SGHTA and CDR2 is FQGNSA.

The CDR3 DNA reads TGTGCCACTAACTTGTGGGGGGATCAGCCCCAGCATTTT. Its protein is CATNLWGDQPQHF. The rearrangement joins TRBV19 to TRBJ1-5, with TRBD1 as a possible D gene (5 bases). The V end was cut by 10 bases, the J end by 5 bases, with 15 bases between. There are 13 residues in the CDR3. CDR1 and CDR2 (germline): LNHDA, SQIVND (reference sequence).

The J gene is TRBJ2-7, the V gene TRBV5-1; tentatively, D is TRBD1 (6 bases). V shed 2 bases and J shed 0 bases, with 12 bases lying between them. The length of the CDR3 is 15 residues. Germline assignment: CDR1 SGHRS and CDR2 YFSETQ. The CDR3 sequence: CASSFRQDSSYEQYF. The CDR3, as DNA: TGCGCCAGCAGCTTTAGACAGGACTCCTCCTACGAGCAGTACTTC. The whole variable domain, remainder taken from reference TRBV5-1 and TRBJ2-7, is KAGVTQTPRYLIKTRGQQVTLSCSPISGHRSVSWYQQTPGQGLQFLFEYFSETQRNKGNFPGRFSGRQFSNSRSEMNVSTLELGDSALYLCASSFRQDSSYEQYFGPGTRLTVT.

The gene calls are TRBV7-6 and TRBJ2-1; 14 positions match TRBD2. The germline CDR1 and CDR2 sequences are SGHVS and FNYEAQ. This CDR3 comprises 17 residues. V lost 1 base, J lost 5 bases, and 4 bases stayed unmatched. This CDR3 reads CASSLVRGLAGDNEQFF. The CDR3 DNA sequence: TGTGCCAGCAGCTTAGTTCGGGGACTAGCGGGAGACAATGAGCAGTTCTTC.

The chain carries TRBV28 and TRBJ2-2, with D hard to call. V shed 2 bases and J shed 5 bases, with 6 bases lying between them. Germline V gene sequence: CDR1 MDHEN, CDR2 SYDVKM. CDR3 length: 13 amino acids. The CDR3 DNA sequence: TGTGCCAGCAGTTTAGGTCTTACCGGGGAGCTGTTTTTT. Its translation is CASSLGLTGELFF.

Worth noting for this clone: The junction departs from germline at one end; a sequencing error may be responsible. V and J are TRBV7-7 and TRBJ2-3; tentatively, D is TRBD1 (6 bases). From germline, CDR1 is SSHAT and CDR2 FNYEAQ (reference sequence). The CDR3 covers 14 residues. The CDR3 DNA is TGTGCTAGCAGCCTGGGACACCTCACAGATACGCAGTATTTT. Residues: CASSLGHLTDTQYF.

This clone has only a few counts. The chain carries TRBV6-2 or TRBV6-3 and TRBJ2-1; 10 bases are shared with TRBD1. The CDR3 is 16 amino acids. Germline loops: CDR1 MNHEY, CDR2 SVGEGT. The junction had 11 bases not matched to a gene; V was cut back by 5 bases and J by 7 bases. The chain's CDR3 is CASSPPGQGNINEQFF. DNA of the CDR3: TGTGCCAGCAGTCCCCCGGGACAGGGGAATATAAATGAGCAGTTCTTC.

The chain carries TRBV9 and TRBJ1-1; D is undetermined. V dropped 4 bases and J dropped 5 bases, with 21 bases sitting between them. In germline, CDR1 is SGDLS, CDR2 YYNGEE. This CDR3 contains 16 residues. CDR3 sequence reads: CASSPNPTSSRTEAFF. DNA for the CDR3: TGTGCCAGCAGCCCAAACCCGACAAGTTCGAGGACTGAAGCTTTCTTT.